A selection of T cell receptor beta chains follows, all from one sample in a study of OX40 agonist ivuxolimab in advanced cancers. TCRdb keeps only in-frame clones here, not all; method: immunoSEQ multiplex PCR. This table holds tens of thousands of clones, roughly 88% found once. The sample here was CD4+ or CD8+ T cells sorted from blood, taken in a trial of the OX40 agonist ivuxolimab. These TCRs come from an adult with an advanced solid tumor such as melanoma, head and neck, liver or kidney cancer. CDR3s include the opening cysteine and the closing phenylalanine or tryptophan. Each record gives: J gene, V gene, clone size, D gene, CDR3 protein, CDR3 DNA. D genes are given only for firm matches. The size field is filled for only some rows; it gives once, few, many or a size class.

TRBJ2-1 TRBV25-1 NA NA CASSPLDEQFF TGTGCCAGCAGCCCCCTTGATGAGCAGTTCTTC
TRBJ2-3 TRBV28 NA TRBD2 CASSSLGLAENTQYF TGTGCCAGCAGTTCACTGGGACTAGCGGAGAATACGCAGTATTTT
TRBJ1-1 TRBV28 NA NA CASSQDKWGNTEAFF TGTGCCAGCAGCCAAGACAAGTGGGGGAACACTGAAGCTTTCTTT
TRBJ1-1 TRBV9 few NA CASSVSGNTEAFF TGTGCCAGCAGCGTTTCAGGGAACACTGAAGCTTTCTTT
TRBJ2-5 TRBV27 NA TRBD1 CASRDRGRKTQYF TGTGCCTCCCGGGACAGGGGGCGGAAGACCCAGTACTTC
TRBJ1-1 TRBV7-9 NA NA CASSFGNTEAFF TGTGCCAGCAGCTTTGGGAACACTGAAGCTTTCTTT
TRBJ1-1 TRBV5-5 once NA CASSSWGPGSEAFF TGTGCCAGCAGCTCCTGGGGCCCGGGGAGTGAAGCTTTCTTT
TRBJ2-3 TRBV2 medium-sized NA CASRSGDTDTQYF TGTGCCAGCAGGTCCGGGGACACAGATACGCAGTATTTT
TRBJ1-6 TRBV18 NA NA CASSAVQGTYNSPLHF TGTGCCAGCTCAGCTGTACAGGGAACCTATAATTCACCCCTCCACTTT
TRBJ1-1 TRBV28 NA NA CASSSPGMNTEAFF TGTGCCAGCAGTTCCCCTGGGATGAACACTGAAGCTTTCTTT
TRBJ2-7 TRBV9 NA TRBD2 CASSTRASGILYEQYF TGTGCCAGCAGCACCCGGGCTAGCGGGATTCTATACGAGCAGTACTTC
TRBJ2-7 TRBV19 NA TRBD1 CASSTIGTGGVYEQYF TGTGCCAGTAGTACCATCGGGACAGGGGGTGTCTACGAGCAGTACTTC
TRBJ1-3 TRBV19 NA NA CASSILAISGNTIYF TGTGCCAGTAGTATTCTGGCCATCTCTGGAAACACCATATATTTT
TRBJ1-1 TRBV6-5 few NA CASSWRHSGDTEAFF TGTGCCAGCAGTTGGCGGCACTCCGGCGACACTGAAGCTTTCTTT
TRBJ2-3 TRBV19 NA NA CASSIVGSTDTQYF TGTGCCAGTAGTATAGTGGGGAGCACAGATACGCAGTATTTT
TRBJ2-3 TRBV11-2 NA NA CASSFSGGSTDTQYF TGTGCCAGCAGCTTTTCGGGGGGCTCCACAGATACGCAGTATTTT
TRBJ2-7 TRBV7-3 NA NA CASSPPGEVEQYF TGTGCCAGCAGCCCCCCGGGGGAGGTCGAGCAGTACTTC
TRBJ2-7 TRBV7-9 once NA CASSRITYEQYF TGTGCCAGCAGCCGAATAACCTACGAGCAGTACTTC
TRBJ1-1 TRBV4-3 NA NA CASSQDQGKGTEAFF TGCGCCAGCAGCCAAGATCAGGGGAAGGGGACTGAAGCTTTCTTT
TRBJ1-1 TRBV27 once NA CASSLGEGGAAEAFF TGTGCCAGCAGTTTGGGAGAGGGGGGAGCGGCTGAAGCTTTCTTT
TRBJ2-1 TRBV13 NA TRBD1 CASSNRPSQGDEQFF TGTGCCAGCAGCAACCGACCCTCCCAGGGGGATGAGCAGTTCTTC
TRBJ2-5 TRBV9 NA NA CASSVPGLETQYF TGTGCCAGCAGCGTACCGGGCCTAGAGACCCAGTACTTC
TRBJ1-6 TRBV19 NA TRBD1 CASRPGQHSPLHF TGTGCCAGTAGGCCGGGACAGCATTCACCCCTCCACTTT
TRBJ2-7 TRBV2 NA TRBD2 CASSGIAGREQYF TGTGCCAGCTCCGGGATAGCGGGACGTGAGCAGTACTTC
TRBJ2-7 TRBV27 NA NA CASSLKAVTYEQYF TGTGCCAGCAGTTTAAAGGCGGTTACCTACGAGCAGTACTTC
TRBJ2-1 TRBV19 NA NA CASSIDLGRGEDEQFF TGTGCCAGTAGTATAGATCTGGGCAGGGGGGAGGATGAGCAGTTCTTC
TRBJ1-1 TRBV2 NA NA CAVPVVGIAFF TGTGCCGTCCCCGTCGTGGGCATAGCTTTCTTT
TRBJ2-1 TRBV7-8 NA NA CASSLGFTGSNNEQFF TGTGCCAGCAGCTTAGGTTTCACGGGTTCCAACAATGAGCAGTTCTTC
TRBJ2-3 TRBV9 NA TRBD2 CASSSGLAGVVTDTQYF TGTGCCAGCAGCTCGGGACTAGCGGGGGTCGTCACAGATACGCAGTATTTT
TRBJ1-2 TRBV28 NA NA CASRTGSDGYTF TGTGCCAGCAGGACAGGTTCGGATGGCTACACCTTC
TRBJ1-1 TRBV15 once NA CATSRDSGRDTEAFF TGTGCCACCAGCAGAGATTCGGGCAGGGACACTGAAGCTTTCTTT
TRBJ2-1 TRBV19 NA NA CASSIVGDNEQFF TGTGCCAGTAGTATAGTTGGGGACAATGAGCAGTTCTTC
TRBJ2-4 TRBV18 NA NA CASSPPYGPLENIQYF TGTGCCAGCTCACCACCTTATGGACCGCTTGAAAACATTCAGTACTTC
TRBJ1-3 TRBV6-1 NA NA CASSGSLRDTSGNTIYF TGTGCCAGCAGTGGATCCCTTCGGGACACCTCTGGAAACACCATATATTTT
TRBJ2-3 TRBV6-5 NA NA CASSYSKLADTQYF TGTGCCAGCAGTTATAGCAAATTAGCAGATACGCAGTATTTT
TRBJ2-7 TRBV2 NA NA CASSDTYEQYF TGTGCCAGCAGTGACACCTACGAGCAGTACTTC
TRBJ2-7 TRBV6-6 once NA CASSYIGATYEQYF TGTGCCAGCAGTTACATCGGGGCAACCTACGAGCAGTACTTC
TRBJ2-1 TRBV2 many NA CASNEGGNEQFF TGTGCCAGCAACGAGGGGGGGAATGAGCAGTTCTTC
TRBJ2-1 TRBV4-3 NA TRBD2 CASSPGLAGVRYEQFF TGCGCCAGCAGCCCGGGACTAGCGGGAGTGAGGTACGAGCAGTTCTTC
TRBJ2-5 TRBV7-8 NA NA CATRLRERETQYF TGTGCGACACGCCTGAGGGAGAGGGAGACCCAGTACTTC
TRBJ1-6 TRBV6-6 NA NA CASSYSNGNSPLHF TGTGCCAGCAGTTACTCGAATGGAAATTCACCCCTCCACTTT
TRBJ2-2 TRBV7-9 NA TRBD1 CASSLDRGRPGELFF TGTGCCAGCAGCCTCGACAGGGGGCGCCCCGGGGAGCTGTTTTTT
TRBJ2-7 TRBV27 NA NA CASGSGSSYEQYF TGTGCCAGCGGTTCAGGGAGCTCCTACGAGCAGTACTTC
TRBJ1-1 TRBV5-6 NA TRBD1 CASSWRTGWGSTEAFF TGTGCCAGCAGCTGGCGGACAGGGTGGGGAAGCACTGAAGCTTTCTTT
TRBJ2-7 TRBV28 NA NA CASERQHSYEQYF TGTGCCAGCGAAAGGCAGCATTCCTACGAGCAGTACTTC
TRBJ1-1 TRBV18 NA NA CASSRLESSPEAFF TGTGCCAGCTCCCGGCTTGAGAGTTCCCCTGAAGCTTTCTTT